A selection of T cell receptor beta chains follows, all from one sample in a study of blood T cells in healthy people across ages. TCRdb recomputed calls from the 5' RACE reads with MiXCR, one row per CDR3 protein. The table lists over 1,500,000 distinct CDR3 sequences, more than 35% of them singletons. Sequences were obtained from blood. The receptors come from a human donor in good health. Each CDR3 is given with its conserved first and last residue. Each record gives: V gene, clone size, D gene, J gene, CDR3 DNA, CDR3 protein. A D gene is named only where the DNA matches it firmly. The size of a clone is reported for some rows only, either as once, few or many, or as a class for expanded clones.

>TRBV7-9|few|TRBD2|TRBJ2-7
TGTGCCAGCAGCTGGGGGACTAGCGTGGGCGAGCAGTACTTC
CASSWGTSVGEQYF
>TRBV16|NA|NA|TRBJ2-7
TGTGCCAGCAGCCAATTTGTCAACAGCTACGAGCAGTACTTC
CASSQFVNSYEQYF
>TRBV7-9|NA|TRBD1|TRBJ2-3
TGTGCCAGCACCACGAGGGACAGGCCCGATACGCAGTATTTT
CASTTRDRPDTQYF
>TRBV7-9|once|NA|TRBJ1-1
TGTGCCAGCAGCCCGGGTGGGGATATACTGAACACTGAAGCTTTCTTT
CASSPGGDILNTEAFF
>TRBV7-2|NA|NA|TRBJ1-5
TGTGCCAGCAGCCCCGATGGGAGATACGGTCAGCCCCAGCATTTT
CASSPDGRYGQPQHF
>TRBV10-2|many|NA|TRBJ1-2
TGCGCCAGCAGTGAGTCCGGTTGGTTCACCGAGGGATATGGCTACACCTTC
CASSESGWFTEGYGYTF
>TRBV6-1|NA|NA|TRBJ1-1
TGTGCCAGCAGTCCTCAAGGGATTAACACTGAAGCTTTCTTT
CASSPQGINTEAFF
>TRBV12-3/TRBV12-4|NA|NA|TRBJ2-5
TGTGCCAGCAGTACACGAGGGCGGGAGACCCAGTACTTC
CASSTRGRETQYF
>TRBV4-1|NA|TRBD1|TRBJ2-1
TGCGCCAGCAGCCAACCGAGGACAGGGCGGAATGAGCAGTTCTTC
CASSQPRTGRNEQFF
>TRBV20-1|few|TRBD2|TRBJ2-3
TGCAGTGCTCATAGCGGGGGAAGCACAGATACGCAGTATTTT
CSAHSGGSTDTQYF
>TRBV5-1|NA|NA|TRBJ1-1
TGCGCCAGCAGGGAAGCTTCGAACACTGAAGCTTTCTTT
CASREASNTEAFF
>TRBV18|NA|TRBD1|TRBJ1-2
TGTGCCAGCTCACCCACTTCGACAGGGGGTCGGGACTATGGCTACACCTTC
CASSPTSTGGRDYGYTF
>TRBV6-1|NA|NA|TRBJ2-7
TGTGCCAGCAGTTTTCTGACGGGGGGCCGTCAAGAGGCCCAGTACTTC
CASSFLTGGRQEAQYF
>TRBV12-3/TRBV12-4|few|NA|TRBJ1-1
TGTGCCAGCAGTTTAGGCGGGCCCGAATATGAAGCTTTCTTT
CASSLGGPEYEAFF
>TRBV4-1|few|TRBD1|TRBJ1-1
TGCGCCAGCACCAGTCCTGACAGGGGGCGCGAGGACGGAGCTTTCTTT
CASTSPDRGREDGAFF
>TRBV4-1|NA|NA|TRBJ1-5
TGCGCCAGCAGCCCGTTACAGGGAAACAATCAGCCCCAGCATTTT
CASSPLQGNNQPQHF
>TRBV20-1|once|TRBD2|TRBJ2-2
TGCGGTGCTAGCAGACCAGCGGGGGGGCTATATACCGGGGAGCTGTTTTTT
CGASRPAGGLYTGELFF